This record concerns one TCR beta chain sequence. Measured with immunoSEQ multiplex PCR; TCRdb has only the in-frame clones, and not every one. In the table there are about 1.1 million clones, 75% to 80% of which are singletons. The data belong to a study of shared clonotypes between healthy human individuals. Study summary: The cohort comprised a couple of women and a few men. Their ages spanned 18 to 49 years.

This CDR3 has 15 residues. CDR1 and CDR2 from the germline V gene are LNHDA and SQIVND (reference sequence). V was pared by 5 bases and J by 1 base, with 14 bases between. Sequencing was performed on memory CD4+ T cells from PBMCs. As to subset: CD45RA-negative fraction. The origin of this receptor is a man younger than 35 in good health. Some clones in this sample may be carry-over from other donors' samples. J is TRBJ1-2 and V is TRBV19; D not resolved. CDR3 loop: CASSLPPPYNYGYTF. Written as DNA, the CDR3 is TGTGCCAGTAGTCTTCCTCCCCCTTATAACTATGGCTACACCTTC.